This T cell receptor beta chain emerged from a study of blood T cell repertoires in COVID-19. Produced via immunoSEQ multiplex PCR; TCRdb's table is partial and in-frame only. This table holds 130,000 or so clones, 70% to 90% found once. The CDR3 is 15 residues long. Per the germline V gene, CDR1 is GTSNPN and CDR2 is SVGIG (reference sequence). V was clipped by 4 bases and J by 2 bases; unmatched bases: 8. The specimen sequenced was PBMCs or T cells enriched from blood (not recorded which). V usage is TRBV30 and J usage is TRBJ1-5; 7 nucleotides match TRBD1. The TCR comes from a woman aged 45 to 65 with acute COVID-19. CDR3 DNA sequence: TGTGCCTGGAACGAAGGGACAGCGGGCAATCAGCCCCAGCATTTT. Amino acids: CAWNEGTAGNQPQHF. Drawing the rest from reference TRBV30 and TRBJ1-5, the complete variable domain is SQTIHQWPATLVQPVGSPLSLECTVEGTSNPNLYWYRQAAGRGLQLLFYSVGIGQISSEVPQNLSASRPQDRQFILSSKKLLLSDSGFYLCAWNEGTAGNQPQHFGDGTRLSIL.